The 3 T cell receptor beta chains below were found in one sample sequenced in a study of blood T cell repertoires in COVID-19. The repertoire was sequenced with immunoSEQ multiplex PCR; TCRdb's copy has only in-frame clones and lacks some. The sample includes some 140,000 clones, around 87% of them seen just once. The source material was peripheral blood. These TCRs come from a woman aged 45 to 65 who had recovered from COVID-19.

The CDR3 nucleotides are TGTGCCAGCAGCCAAGATCTAGCGACTAGCTCCTACGAGCAGTACTTC. It is translated as CASSQDLATSSYEQYF. This chain links TRBV4-2 with TRBJ2-7; a possible D gene is TRBD2 (6 bases). V gave up 0 bases and J gave up 0 bases, with 12 bases separating them. Germline V CDR1 and CDR2: LGHNA, YNFKEQ. The CDR3 sequence is 16 residues long.

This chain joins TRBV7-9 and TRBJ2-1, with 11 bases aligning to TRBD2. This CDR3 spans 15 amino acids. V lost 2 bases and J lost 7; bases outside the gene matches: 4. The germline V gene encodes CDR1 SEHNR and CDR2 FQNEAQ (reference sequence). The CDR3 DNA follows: TGTGCCAGCAGCTTAAGACTAGCGGGATTGAATGAGCAGTTCTTC. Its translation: CASSLRLAGLNEQFF.

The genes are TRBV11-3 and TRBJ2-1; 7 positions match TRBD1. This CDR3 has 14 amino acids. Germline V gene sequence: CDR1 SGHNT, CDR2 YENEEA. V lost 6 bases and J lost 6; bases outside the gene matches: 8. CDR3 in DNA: TGTGCCAGCAGGTCCGGGACAGACAGCAATGAGCAGTTCTTC. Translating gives CASRSGTDSNEQFF.